This T cell receptor (beta chain) comes out of a study of blood T cell repertoires in COVID-19. Across the study: The origin of the acute and convalescent COVID-19 samples was the United States, Italy and Spain. T cells, B-cell-depleted T cells, or PBMCs provided the cDNA or gDNA that served as material.

The germline V gene has CDR1 MGHRA and CDR2 YSYEKL. The CDR3 contains 17 residues. The ends were cut back, 2 bases at V and 2 bases at J, with 18 bases in the middle. Libraries were prepared by immunoSEQ multiplex PCR; TCRdb keeps only in-frame clonotypes and omits some of them. This sample has around 260,000 clones; 80% to 85% occur once, and the top ten carry less than 5%. This clone has a single count. Sequencing used peripheral blood. The chain joins TRBV4-1 to TRBJ1-1, with D possibly matching TRBD1 (6 bases). This clonotype was sampled from a man in his sixties with acute or convalescent COVID-19. The CDR3 sequence: CASSQTNRVGVNTEAFF. In DNA form, the CDR3 reads TGCGCCAGCAGCCAAACTAACAGGGTGGGGGTAAACACTGAAGCTTTCTTT.